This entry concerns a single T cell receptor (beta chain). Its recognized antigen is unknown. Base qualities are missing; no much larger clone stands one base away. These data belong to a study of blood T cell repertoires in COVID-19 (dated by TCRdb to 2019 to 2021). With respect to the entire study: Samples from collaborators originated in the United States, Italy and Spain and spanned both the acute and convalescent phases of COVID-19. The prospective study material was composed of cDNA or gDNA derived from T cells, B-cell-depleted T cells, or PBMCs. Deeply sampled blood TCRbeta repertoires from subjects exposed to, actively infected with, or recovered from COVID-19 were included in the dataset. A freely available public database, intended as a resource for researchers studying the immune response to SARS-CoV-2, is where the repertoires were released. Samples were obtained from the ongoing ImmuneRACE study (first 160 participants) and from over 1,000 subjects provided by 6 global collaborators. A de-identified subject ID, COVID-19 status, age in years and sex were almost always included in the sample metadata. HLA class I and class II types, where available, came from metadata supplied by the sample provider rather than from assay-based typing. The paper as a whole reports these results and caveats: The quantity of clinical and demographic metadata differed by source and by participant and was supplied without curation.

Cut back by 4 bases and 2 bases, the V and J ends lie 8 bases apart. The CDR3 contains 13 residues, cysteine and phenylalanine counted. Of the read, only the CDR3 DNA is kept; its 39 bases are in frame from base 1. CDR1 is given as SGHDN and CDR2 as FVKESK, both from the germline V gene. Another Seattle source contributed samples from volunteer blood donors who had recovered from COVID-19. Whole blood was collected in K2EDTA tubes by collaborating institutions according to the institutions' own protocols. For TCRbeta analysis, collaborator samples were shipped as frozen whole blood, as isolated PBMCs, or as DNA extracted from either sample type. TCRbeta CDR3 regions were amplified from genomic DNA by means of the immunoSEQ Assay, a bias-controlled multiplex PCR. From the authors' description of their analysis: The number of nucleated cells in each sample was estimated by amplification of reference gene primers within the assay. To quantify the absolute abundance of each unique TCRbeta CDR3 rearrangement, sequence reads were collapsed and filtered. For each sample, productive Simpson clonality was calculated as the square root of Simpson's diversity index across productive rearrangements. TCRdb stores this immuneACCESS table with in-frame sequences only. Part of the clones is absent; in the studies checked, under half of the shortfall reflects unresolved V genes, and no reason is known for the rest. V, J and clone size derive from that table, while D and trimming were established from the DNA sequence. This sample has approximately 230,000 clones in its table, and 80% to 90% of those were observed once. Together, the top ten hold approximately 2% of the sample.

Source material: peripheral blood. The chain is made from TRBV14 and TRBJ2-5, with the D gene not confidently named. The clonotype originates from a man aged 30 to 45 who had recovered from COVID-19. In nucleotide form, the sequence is TGTGCCAGCAGCCGTTCCCTACAAGAGACCCAGTACTTC. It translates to CASSRSLQETQYF.